Below, 32 T cell receptor beta chains from the same sample are listed, as sequenced in a study of T cells after yellow fever vaccination. From the 5' RACE reads, TCRdb called clonotypes with MiXCR, one entry per CDR3 protein. The profile covers under 250,000 distinct CDR3 sequences, with under 3.5% appearing a single time and about 3.3% taken by the ten largest. The sequencing used CD4+ T cells sorted from PBMCs, collected 10 days after the yellow fever booster vaccination. These receptors were taken from a man in his late teens or twenties who received the YFV17D yellow fever vaccine.

This clonotype appeared many times. The V and J genes are TRBV7-9 and TRBJ1-1; 12 nucleotides line up with TRBD1. The V segment lost 3 bases and the J segment 5 bases; nucleotides outside the gene matches: 10. Germline V gene data show CDR1 as SEHNR and CDR2 as FQNEAQ (reference sequence). The CDR3 has 17 amino acids. The CDR3 sequence: CASSFGPGQGAETEAFF. CDR3 coding DNA: TGTGCCAGCAGCTTCGGACCGGGACAGGGGGCTGAGACTGAAGCTTTCTTT.

The CDR3 DNA follows: TGTGCCAGCAGGACAGAACAGGGGCGGAACACTGAAGCTTTCTTT. This gives the protein CASRTEQGRNTEAFF. The J gene is TRBJ1-1, the V gene TRBV12-3 or TRBV12-4; TRBD1 agrees at 7 bases. This CDR3 is 15 amino acids long. V trimming: 6 bases; J trimming: 1 base; junction bases outside the gene matches: 8.

This clonotype was seen a few times. The CDR3 coding sequence is TGCGCCAGCAACCCTACCGGTTCGACTAACTATGGCTACACCTTC. As protein: CASNPTGSTNYGYTF. This chain connects TRBV5-1 to TRBJ1-2, with no clear D. Trimming stripped 6 bases from V and 0 bases from J, with 15 bases between. CDR3 length: 15 amino acids. Germline lookup yields CDR1 SGHRS and CDR2 YFSETQ.

The table lists this clonotype with a few counts. The genes are TRBV12-3 or TRBV12-4 and TRBJ1-5; the match to TRBD1 covers 8 bases. Unmatched junction bases numbered 6, after V lost 4 bases and J lost 4 bases. This CDR3 comprises 15 residues. CDR3 amino acids: CASSWGRQGNQPQHF. The CDR3 DNA follows: TGTGCCAGCAGTTGGGGGAGACAGGGGAATCAGCCCCAGCATTTT.

The rearrangement joins TRBV5-1 to TRBJ2-4; possibly TRBD2 for D (6 bases). The V end lost 3 bases, the J end lost 7 bases, and 11 bases lay between the germline ends. Looked up from germline, CDR1 is SGHRS and CDR2 is YFSETQ. The CDR3 contains 13 residues. The CDR3 bases are TGCGCCAGCAGCTCGCTCCGGGAGAACATTCAGTACTTC. It is translated as CASSSLRENIQYF.

This clonotype was counted a few times. The chain recombines TRBV6-6 with TRBJ2-5; the D gene is possibly TRBD1 (5 bases). The CDR3 runs 15 residues. Germline V gene data show CDR1 as MNHNY and CDR2 as SVGAGI (reference sequence). The V gene lost 0 bases and the J gene lost 4 bases, with 12 bases spanning the gap. CDR3 in DNA: TGTGCCAGCAGTTACTCGTTGGCAGGGATAGAGACCCAGTACTTC. Its translation is CASSYSLAGIETQYF.

V and J are TRBV5-6 and TRBJ1-5, with D tentatively TRBD1 (5 bases). Trimming removed 5 bases at V and 6 bases at J, with 12 bases between. Germline V gives CDR1 SGHDT, CDR2 YYEEEE. The CDR3 has 13 amino acids. The CDR3 bases are TGTGCCAGCAGTCACCAGGGTCGTCAGCCCCAGCATTTT. This translates into CASSHQGRQPQHF.

This clonotype came up many times. CDR3 sequence reads: CSASGLAGGQADTQYF. Written as DNA, the CDR3 is TGCAGTGCCAGCGGACTAGCGGGGGGGCAGGCAGATACGCAGTATTTT. This sequence joins TRBV20-1 and TRBJ2-3; TRBD2 aligns across 15 bases. The CDR3 runs to 16 residues. Trimming at V came to 6 bases and at J to 4 bases, leaving 8 bases not matched to a gene. CDR1 is DFQATT and CDR2 is SNEGSKA in the germline V gene (reference sequence).

This clonotype was seen ten or more times. The gene calls are TRBV12-3 or TRBV12-4 and TRBJ1-5; weak D call: TRBD1 (5 bases). V was trimmed by 1 base and J by 6 bases, leaving 7 bases between them. This CDR3 has 13 amino acids. The DNA for the CDR3 is TGTGCCAGCAGTTTAGGGCAGGGTCAGCCCCAGCATTTT. Translated, it gives CASSLGQGQPQHF.

This clonotype was counted between two and nine times. The chain employs TRBV7-9 and TRBJ2-5; D is possibly TRBD1 (5 bases). This CDR3 spans 16 amino acids. Germline lookup yields CDR1 SEHNR and CDR2 FQNEAQ (reference sequence). The germline V and J ends were trimmed by 6 bases and 5 bases, with 22 bases remaining between them. In nucleotides, the CDR3 is TGTGCCAGCAGTCGCGGCCGGGTTCAGGGCTCGGAGACCCAGTACTTC. Translated, it gives CASSRGRVQGSETQYF. Filled out from reference TRBV7-9 and TRBJ2-5, the complete variable domain reads DTGVSQNPRHKITKRGQNVTFRCDPISEHNRLYWYRQTLGQGPEFLTYFQNEAQLEKSRLLSDRFSAERPKGSFSTLEIQRTEQGDSAMYLCASSRGRVQGSETQYFGPGTRLLVL.

This clonotype was seen a handful of times. DNA of the CDR3: TGCAGTGCTAGAACGGGACTAGCGGGATCCTACAATGAGCAGTTCTTC. Encoded protein: CSARTGLAGSYNEQFF. The genes are TRBV20-1 and TRBJ2-1, with 13 bases lining up with TRBD2. V was pared by 2 bases and J by 1 base, with 2 bases of the junction left unmatched. CDR1 DFQATT and CDR2 SNEGSKA come from the germline V gene (reference sequence). The CDR3 sequence is 16 residues long.

Many counts were recorded for this clonotype. The chain uses TRBV20-1 and TRBJ1-2; 7 positions agree with TRBD1. Germline V CDR1 and CDR2: DFQATT, SNEGSKA (reference sequence). The CDR3 length is 14 residues. V trimming: 3 bases; J trimming: 6 bases; junction bases outside the gene matches: 10. The DNA of the CDR3 is TGCAGTGCTAGTTCTTCTGGGGACAGTGATGGCTACACCTTC. Encoded protein: CSASSSGDSDGYTF.

The table lists this clonotype with a few counts. This sequence joins TRBV11-2 and TRBJ2-5; the D is unclear. Germline V gene lookup returns CDR1 SGHAT and CDR2 FQNNGV. V gave up 2 bases and J gave up 5 bases, with 9 bases separating them. This CDR3 is 13 amino acids long. CDR3 sequence reads: CASSLSARETQYF. The CDR3 bases are TGTGCCAGCAGCTTATCCGCGCGTGAGACCCAGTACTTC.

The chain uses TRBV7-9 and TRBJ1-6; D gene unclear. The V gene lost 1 base and the J gene lost 7 bases, with 8 bases spanning the gap. Germline-derived CDR1 and CDR2 are SEHNR and FQNEAQ (reference sequence). CDR3 size: 14 residues. The CDR3 nucleotides are TGTGCCAGCAGCTTAGGGGAATGGAATTCACCCCTCCACTTT. Its protein product is CASSLGEWNSPLHF.

In its sample, this clonotype was seen many times. The chain recombines TRBV29-1 with TRBJ1-2; D gene ambiguous. The V and J ends lost 0 bases and 9 bases respectively, with 11 bases between them. Germline CDR1 and CDR2: SQVTM and ANQGSEA. The CDR3 extends over 12 amino acids. The CDR3, as DNA: TGCAGCGTTGAAGAACAGCCCCTGCGCTACACCTTC. Translated: CSVEEQPLRYTF. Looking up the rest from reference TRBV29-1 and TRBJ1-2 gives the full variable domain: SAVISQKPSRDICQRGTSLTIQCQVDSQVTMMFWYRQQPGQSLTLIATANQGSEATYESGFVIDKFPISRPNLTFSTLTVSNMSPEDSSIYLCSVEEQPLRYTFGSGTRLTVV.

The chain couples TRBV6-2 or TRBV6-3 to TRBJ2-7; D call uncertain. This CDR3 contains 17 residues. Germline-derived CDR1 and CDR2 are MNHEY and SVGEGT. V was cut by 5 bases and J by 3 bases, with 23 bases left in between. CDR3 nucleotide sequence: TGTGCCAGCAGTCGACTCCCTAGGGTGACTGAAGGCTACGAGCAGTACTTC. Protein product: CASSRLPRVTEGYEQYF.

This clonotype was detected many times. Here the CDR3 DNA reads TGTGCCAGCAGTTACCAGGGAACAGATACGCAGTATTTT. Its protein product is CASSYQGTDTQYF. This chain connects TRBV6-6 to TRBJ2-3, with D possibly matching TRBD1 (5 bases). V was trimmed by 2 bases and J by 3 bases, leaving 6 bases between them. CDR1 and CDR2 from the germline V gene are MNHNY and SVGAGI (reference sequence). CDR3 length: 13 amino acids.

There are a few counts of this clonotype. The chain joins TRBV10-3 to TRBJ1-1, with D hard to call. Trimming shortened V by 2 bases and J by 6 bases, and 7 bases separated the two germline ends. From germline, CDR1 is ENHRY and CDR2 SYGVKD. The CDR3 totals 12 residues. The CDR3 loop is CAISEVPPEAFF. The CDR3 DNA sequence: TGTGCCATCAGTGAGGTCCCGCCTGAAGCTTTCTTT.

This clonotype has a count of ten or more. The rearrangement uses TRBV4-3 and TRBJ1-5; D gene uncertain. This CDR3 has 12 residues. Germline values: CDR1 LGHNA, CDR2 YSLEER. V shed 3 bases and J shed 9 bases, with 9 bases lying between them. Here the CDR3 reads CASSQDRGPQHF. Here the CDR3 DNA reads TGCGCCAGCAGCCAGGACCGTGGGCCCCAGCATTTT.

This clonotype occurred many times. The J gene is TRBJ2-4, the V gene TRBV7-2, with D unclear. Germline V gene sequence: CDR1 SGHTA, CDR2 FQGNSA. The CDR3 covers 13 residues. The ends were cut back, 4 bases at V and 0 bases at J, with 4 bases in the middle. Here the CDR3 reads CASSSLAKNIQYF. CDR3 in DNA: TGTGCCAGCAGCTCCCTAGCCAAAAACATTCAGTACTTC.

This chain links TRBV6-5 with TRBJ1-2, with 7 nucleotides matching TRBD1. CDR1 is MNHEY, CDR2 SVGAGI, per germline. The ends lost 5 bases at V and 4 bases at J; junction bases unmatched: 4. The CDR3 spans 13 residues. As DNA, the CDR3 is TGTGCCAGCAGTAGGGACAGAGTCTATGGCTACACCTTC. This codes for CASSRDRVYGYTF.

V and J are TRBV3-1 and TRBJ1-1; no clear D. Germline V lookup: CDR1 LGHDT, CDR2 YNNKEL (reference sequence). The CDR3 has 14 amino acids. Trimming shortened V by 0 bases and J by 8 bases, and 13 bases separated the two germline ends. CDR3 amino acids: CASSQEVRAAEAFF. Here the CDR3 DNA reads TGTGCCAGCAGCCAAGAAGTAAGGGCAGCGGAAGCTTTCTTT. The full variable domain, its missing parts supplied by reference TRBV3-1 and TRBJ1-1, is DTAVSQTPKYLVTQMGNDKSIKCEQNLGHDTMYWYKQDSKKFLKIMFSYNNKELIINETVPNRFSPKSPDKAHLNLHINSLELGDSAVYFCASSQEVRAAEAFFGQGTRLTVV.

This clonotype was counted a few times. The V call is TRBV6-5, the J call TRBJ2-7, with TRBD1 matching over 8 bases. CDR1 is MNHEY, CDR2 SVGAGI, per germline. J lost 2 bases, V lost 2 bases, and 2 bases had no gene match. The CDR3 is 14 residues long. In DNA form, the CDR3 reads TGTGCCAGCAGTTACGGGACAGGAACCTACGAGCAGTACTTC. It yields the protein CASSYGTGTYEQYF.

At least ten counts were recorded for this clonotype. The chain uses TRBV6-2 or TRBV6-3 and TRBJ2-5; weak D call: TRBD1 (6 bases). Germline V gene data show CDR1 as MNHEY and CDR2 as SVGEGT. Trimming stripped 6 bases from V and 5 bases from J, with 22 bases between. This CDR3 contains 16 residues. CDR3 region: CASRPWTDGLTETQYF. The CDR3 DNA is TGTGCCAGCAGACCATGGACAGACGGACTCACGGAGACCCAGTACTTC.

Ten or more counts support this clonotype. This chain uses TRBV5-6 with TRBJ2-1, with D unclear. Deletions cut 1 base from V and 5 bases from J, with 7 bases between. There are 13 residues in the CDR3. The germline gives CDR1 SGHDT, CDR2 YYEEEE. CDR3 residues: CASSLTSNNEQFF. The CDR3 nucleotides read TGTGCCAGCAGCTTGACGTCAAACAATGAGCAGTTCTTC.

This clonotype showed up just a few times. The chain joins TRBV7-2 to TRBJ2-1; 8 nucleotides agree with TRBD2. The germline CDR1 and CDR2 sequences are SGHTA and FQGNSA. The CDR3 is 13 residues long. V trimming: 3 bases; J trimming: 8 bases; junction bases outside the gene matches: 3. The CDR3 sequence: CASSLGLDHEQFF. CDR3 DNA sequence: TGTGCCAGCAGCTTGGGACTAGATCATGAGCAGTTCTTC.

The chain has TRBV5-1 and TRBJ1-1; TRBD1 might be the D (5 bases). The CDR3 runs to 16 residues. Trimming stripped 7 bases from V and 0 bases from J, with 19 bases between. Germline V gene sequence: CDR1 SGHRS, CDR2 YFSETQ. CDR3 nucleotides: TGCGCCAGCTCCCAGACCGGGGCCCGAATGAACACTGAAGCTTTCTTT. Its protein is CASSQTGARMNTEAFF.

This clonotype was recorded at least ten times. The chain joins TRBV6-5 to TRBJ1-5; D is uncertain. The CDR3 is 14 residues long. V was cut by 4 bases and J by 0 bases, with 7 bases left in between. CDR1 is MNHEY and CDR2 is SVGAGI in the germline V gene. The CDR3: CASSLAASNQPQHF. The CDR3 DNA reads TGTGCCAGCAGTTTAGCGGCTAGCAATCAGCCCCAGCATTTT.

This clonotype was seen a handful of times. This chain connects TRBV24-1 to TRBJ2-5, with D possibly being TRBD2 (5 bases). Trimming pared 9 bases from V and 1 base from J, leaving 14 bases between. Germline V gene data show CDR1 as KGHDR and CDR2 as SFDVKD. The CDR3 is made up of 14 amino acids. The CDR3 DNA reads TGTGCCACCGGATCCGACGGGATCCAAGAGACCCAGTACTTC. Protein product: CATGSDGIQETQYF.

This clonotype was observed a handful of times. J is TRBJ2-3 and V is TRBV7-8; 10 bases fit TRBD2. Germline trimming cut 5 bases from V and 6 bases from J; bases unmatched to any gene: 8. The CDR3 contains 15 residues. The germline V gene has CDR1 SGHVS and CDR2 FQNEAQ. CDR3 loop: CASSPQRGGRDTQYF. The CDR3 DNA reads TGTGCCAGCAGCCCCCAGCGGGGGGGCCGTGATACGCAGTATTTT.

This clonotype was seen only a few times. The chain is built from TRBV5-1 and TRBJ2-3; TRBD1 agrees at 7 bases. The CDR3 covers 14 residues. Germline values: CDR1 SGHRS, CDR2 YFSETQ. The ends lost 4 bases at V and 1 base at J; junction bases unmatched: 3. CDR3 coding DNA: TGCGCCAGCAGCCCGGGGACAGGCACAGATACGCAGTATTTT. Residues: CASSPGTGTDTQYF.

This chain connects TRBV5-1 to TRBJ2-2; D gene ambiguous. With 5 bases removed from V and 7 bases from J, the gap between germline ends came to 9 bases. CDR1 and CDR2 (germline): SGHRS, YFSETQ. The CDR3 covers 12 residues. CDR3 nucleotide sequence: TGCGCCAGCAGATCCGACCGCGGGGAGCTGTTTTTT. Translating it yields CASRSDRGELFF.